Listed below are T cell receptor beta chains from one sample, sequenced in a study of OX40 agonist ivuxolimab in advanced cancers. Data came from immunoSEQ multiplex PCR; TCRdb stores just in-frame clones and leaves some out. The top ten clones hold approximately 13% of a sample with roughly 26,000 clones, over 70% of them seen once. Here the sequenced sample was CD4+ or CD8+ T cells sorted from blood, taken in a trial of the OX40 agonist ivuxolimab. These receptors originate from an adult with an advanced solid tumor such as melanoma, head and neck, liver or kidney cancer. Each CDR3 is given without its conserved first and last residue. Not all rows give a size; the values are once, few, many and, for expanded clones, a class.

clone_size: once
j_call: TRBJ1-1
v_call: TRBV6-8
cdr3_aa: ASTWRRGNMNTEAF

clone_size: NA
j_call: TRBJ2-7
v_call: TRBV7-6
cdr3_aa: ASSRDRGPYEQY

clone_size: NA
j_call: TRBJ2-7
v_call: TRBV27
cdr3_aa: ASSNRESFHEQY

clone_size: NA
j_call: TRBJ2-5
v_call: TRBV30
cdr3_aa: AWSGGGMVVQTQY

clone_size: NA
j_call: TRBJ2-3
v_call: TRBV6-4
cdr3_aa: ASSVGTGFTDTQY

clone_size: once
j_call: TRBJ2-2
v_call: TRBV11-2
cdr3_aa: ASSLDQSGELF

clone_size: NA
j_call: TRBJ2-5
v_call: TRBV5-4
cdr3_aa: ASSFGAEETQY

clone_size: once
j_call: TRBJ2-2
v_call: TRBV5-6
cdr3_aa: ASSLLGGASGELF

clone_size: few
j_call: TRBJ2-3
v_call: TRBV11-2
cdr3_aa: ASSFGYDTQY

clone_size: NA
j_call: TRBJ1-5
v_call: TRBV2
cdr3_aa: ASRKGGNQPQH

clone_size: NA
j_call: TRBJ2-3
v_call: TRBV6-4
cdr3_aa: ASSQTGNTDTQY

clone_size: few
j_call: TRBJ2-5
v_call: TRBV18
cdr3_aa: ASSPEPQVPETQY

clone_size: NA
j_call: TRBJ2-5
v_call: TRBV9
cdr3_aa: ASSGGRGSLQETQY

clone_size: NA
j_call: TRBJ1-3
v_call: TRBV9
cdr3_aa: ASSVEGYTGNTIY

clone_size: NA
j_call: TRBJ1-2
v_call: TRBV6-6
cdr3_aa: ASSYWTNAGYT

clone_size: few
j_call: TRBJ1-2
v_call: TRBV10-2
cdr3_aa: ASSESGNDYGYT

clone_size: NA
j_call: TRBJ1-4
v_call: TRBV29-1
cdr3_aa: SVEGREGEKLF

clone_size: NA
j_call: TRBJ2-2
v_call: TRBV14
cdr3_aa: ANSQVGGRHPGELF

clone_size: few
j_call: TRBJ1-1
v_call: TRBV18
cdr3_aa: ASSPQAANTEAF

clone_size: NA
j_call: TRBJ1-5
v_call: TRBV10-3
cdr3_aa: AISESTWTDNSNQPQH

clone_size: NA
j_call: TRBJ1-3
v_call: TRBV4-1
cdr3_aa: ASSHPGGLGNTIY

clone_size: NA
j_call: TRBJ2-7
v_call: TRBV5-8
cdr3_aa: ASSFAYEQY